This TCR beta chain emerged from a study of identical twins. Healthy Caucasians made up all donors. Unique molecular identifiers were in the cDNA, with template-switch universal primer binding. TCRdb called the 5' RACE reads again in MiXCR, with one record for every CDR3 protein. Here the sample spans around 1.7 million distinct CDR3 sequences, 32% being singletons. The material sequenced was cord blood. The sequence was obtained from a newborn girl in good health.

In DNA form, the CDR3 reads TGTGCCAGCAGCAGGGAGGTTGGCAATCAGCCCCAGCATTTT. It is translated as CASSREVGNQPQHF. The chain has TRBV6-6 and TRBJ1-5, with D perhaps TRBD1 (5 bases). The CDR3 runs to 14 residues. Germline V CDR1 and CDR2: MNHNY, SVGAGI (reference sequence). Trimming took off 6 bases at V and 2 bases at J, with 11 bases between the two ends.